The 28 T cell receptor beta chains presented below share a single source sample, sequenced in a study of OX40 agonist ivuxolimab in advanced cancers. Sequencing was performed with immunoSEQ multiplex PCR; in TCRdb, only in-frame clones are kept and a portion is missing. The sample has 41,000 or so clones, 70% to 90% seen once. The input for sequencing was CD4+ or CD8+ T cells sorted from blood, taken in a trial of the OX40 agonist ivuxolimab. The receptors come from an adult with an advanced solid tumor such as melanoma, head and neck, liver or kidney cancer.

The table lists this clone with many counts. The rearrangement joins TRBV6-5 to TRBJ1-3; TRBD1 agrees at 8 bases. This CDR3 comprises 12 residues. Trimming removed 5 bases from V and 11 bases from J; junction bases left unmatched: 5. Germline CDR1 and CDR2: MNHEY and SVGAGI. The CDR3 nucleotides are TGTGCCAGCAGTATCGGGACAGGTCCCATATATTTT. Encoded protein: CASSIGTGPIYF.

This clone showed up just a few times. The rearrangement links TRBV2 to TRBJ1-5; D is ambiguous. The CDR3 totals 13 residues. V dropped 4 bases and J dropped 7 bases, with 11 bases sitting between them. The germline gives CDR1 SNHLY, CDR2 FYNNEI. The CDR3 DNA is TGTGCCAGCAGTGCTGGGTCTGGACAGCCCCAGCATTTT. This codes for CASSAGSGQPQHF.

V usage is TRBV11-2 and J usage is TRBJ2-5, with 7 bases matching TRBD1. The germline CDR1 and CDR2 sequences are SGHAT and FQNNGV. The CDR3 spans 14 residues. Unmatched junction bases numbered 7, after V lost 5 bases and J lost 4 bases. The CDR3 bases are TGTGCCAGCAGCCAGGGACAGCTCCGAGAGACCCAGTACTTC. Translated, it gives CASSQGQLRETQYF.

This chain joins TRBV19 and TRBJ1-1; D call uncertain. The germline V and J ends were trimmed by 3 bases and 1 base, with 9 bases remaining between them. This CDR3 is built from 14 residues. Germline CDR1 and CDR2: LNHDA and SQIVND (reference sequence). The CDR3 reads CASSIQAGNTEAFF. The CDR3 DNA reads TGTGCCAGTAGTATTCAAGCAGGGAACACTGAAGCTTTCTTT.

The rearrangement links TRBV7-9 to TRBJ1-2, with D maybe TRBD1 (6 bases). With 5 bases removed from V and 3 bases from J, the gap between germline ends came to 10 bases. This CDR3 region has 13 residues. Per germline, CDR1 SEHNR and CDR2 FQNEAQ (reference sequence). The CDR3 DNA sequence: TGTGCCAGCAGCCACGGACAGTACTATGGCTACACCTTC. Translated: CASSHGQYYGYTF.

By share, this clone counts as medium-sized (0.01 to 0.1%). This chain links TRBV29-1 with TRBJ1-5, with 8 bases that match TRBD1. CDR1 is SQVTM and CDR2 is ANQGSEA in the germline V gene. The junction had 0 bases not matched to a gene; V was cut back by 1 base and J by 1 base. This CDR3 comprises 14 residues. Here the CDR3 DNA reads TGCAGCGTTGAAGCAGGGGGCAGCAATCAGCCCCAGCATTTT. It translates to CSVEAGGSNQPQHF.

The chain links TRBV29-1 to TRBJ2-3; D is unresolved. The length of the CDR3 is 12 residues. V was clipped by 3 bases and J by 3 bases, with 7 bases between them. Germline CDR1 is SQVTM and CDR2 is ANQGSEA. CDR3 DNA sequence: TGCAGCGTTGAGGAGCTGACAGATACGCAGTATTTT. It specifies CSVEELTDTQYF.

This clone was counted a single time. The rearrangement links TRBV4-1 to TRBJ2-7, with D hard to call. The CDR3 is 12 amino acids. Germline V gene data show CDR1 as MGHRA and CDR2 as YSYEKL. Trimming left V 2 bases short and J 12 bases short, with 14 bases between. CDR3 in DNA: TGCGCCAGCAGCCAACGTCTTGGGATACGGTACTTC. This gives the protein CASSQRLGIRYF.

V gene TRBV4-1 combines with J gene TRBJ1-1; the D gene is possibly TRBD1 (6 bases). Germline V lookup: CDR1 MGHRA, CDR2 YSYEKL. V lost 4 bases to trimming and J lost 1 base, with 16 bases between them. This CDR3 comprises 16 residues. The CDR3 DNA reads as TGCGCCAGCAGCCCCGAAGGGGGACAACCGAACACTGAAGCTTTCTTT. Translated: CASSPEGGQPNTEAFF.

CDR3: CASSRTGETQYF. The CDR3 DNA sequence: TGTGCCAGCAGCCGGACTGGAGAGACCCAGTACTTC. The rearrangement joins TRBV5-4 to TRBJ2-5, with TRBD2 as a possible D gene (5 bases). V shed 4 bases and J shed 4 bases, with 8 bases lying between them. CDR3 length equals 12 residues. The germline V gene has CDR1 SGHNT and CDR2 YYREEE (reference sequence).

The chain links TRBV7-6 to TRBJ2-7, with 9 bases fitting TRBD2. The CDR3 is made up of 14 amino acids. CDR1 and CDR2 from the germline V gene are SGHVS and FNYEAQ. J was trimmed by 5 bases and V by 5 bases; bases with no gene match: 7. CDR3 residues: CASSPGTSFNEQYF. In DNA, the CDR3 is TGTGCCAGCAGCCCCGGGACTAGCTTCAACGAGCAGTACTTC.

The chain uses TRBV6-5 and TRBJ2-7; D might be TRBD1 (6 bases). CDR3 size: 11 residues. Germline CDR1 MNHEY, CDR2 SVGAGI. This chain's CDR3 is CGAGAAYEQYF. In nucleotides, the CDR3 is TGTGGAGCAGGGGCGGCCTACGAGCAGTACTTC.

The rearrangement uses TRBV5-4 and TRBJ1-6; possibly TRBD1 for D (6 bases). CDR3 length: 15 residues. V gave up 4 bases and J gave up 8 bases, with 16 bases separating them. Germline V lookup: CDR1 SGHNT, CDR2 YYREEE (reference sequence). Written as DNA, the CDR3 is TGTGCCAGCAGCCAACAACAGGGAACGGATTCACCCCTCCACTTT. Amino acid sequence: CASSQQQGTDSPLHF.

The genes are TRBV27 and TRBJ2-1; TRBD1 is a possible D gene (6 bases). The V and J ends lost 5 bases and 0 bases respectively, with 17 bases between them. CDR3 length: 17 residues. Germline assignment: CDR1 MNHEY and CDR2 SMNVEV (reference sequence). The chain's CDR3 is CASSAPTQGRSYNEQFF. DNA for the CDR3: TGTGCCAGCAGTGCCCCAACACAGGGCCGCTCCTACAATGAGCAGTTCTTC.

J is TRBJ2-7 and V is TRBV11-2; D tentatively fits TRBD1 or TRBD2 (5 bases each). Trimming cost V 5 bases and J 1 base, with 12 bases left between them. The CDR3 runs to 14 residues. Germline lookup yields CDR1 SGHAT and CDR2 FQNNGV. CDR3 nucleotides: TGTGCCAGCAGCCGACGGGACGGATCCTACGAGCAGTACTTC. Translating it yields CASSRRDGSYEQYF.

The rearrangement uses TRBV6-5 and TRBJ1-2; 8 bases align to TRBD1. The CDR3 extends over 14 amino acids. Germline CDR1 is MNHEY and CDR2 is SVGAGI. V lost 10 bases to trimming and J lost 0 bases; unmatched junction nucleotides: 7. DNA of the CDR3: TGTGCCACCACGGACAGGGAAGCTAACTATGGCTACACCTTC. Its protein is CATTDREANYGYTF.

The CDR3 sequence is CASSSLPSGVGETQYF. The DNA for the CDR3 is TGTGCCAGCAGCTCGCTCCCGAGCGGGGTTGGAGAGACCCAGTACTTC. The chain combines TRBV11-3 with TRBJ2-5, with 7 bases that match TRBD2. Looked up from germline, CDR1 is SGHNT and CDR2 is YENEEA. V lost 4 bases to trimming and J lost 4 bases; unmatched junction nucleotides: 12. The CDR3 has 16 residues.

V usage is TRBV10-2 and J usage is TRBJ1-1; D not resolved. The CDR3 covers 12 residues. Germline V CDR1 and CDR2: WSHSY, SAAADI. The germline V and J ends were trimmed by 3 bases and 5 bases, with 7 bases remaining between them. CDR3 sequence: CASSDAATEAFF. The CDR3 DNA follows: TGCGCCAGCAGTGACGCGGCAACTGAAGCTTTCTTT.

This chain links TRBV19 with TRBJ2-3, with D perhaps being TRBD1 or TRBD2 (5 bases each). From germline, CDR1 is LNHDA and CDR2 SQIVND (reference sequence). The CDR3 is made up of 17 amino acids. Trimming cost V 2 bases and J 2 bases, with 17 bases left between them. The DNA for the CDR3 is TGTGCCAGTAGTATATCGTTCCGGGGCCCCTACACAGATACGCAGTATTTT. As protein: CASSISFRGPYTDTQYF.

The chain has TRBV7-2 and TRBJ2-5, with 13 nucleotides matching TRBD2. Trimming took 4 bases from V and 4 from J; bases not matched to a gene: 3. The germline V gene encodes CDR1 SGHTA and CDR2 FQGNSA. There are 15 residues in the CDR3. The CDR3 coding sequence is TGTGCCAGCAGCTGGGGACTAGCGGGGAGAGAGACCCAGTACTTC. It specifies CASSWGLAGRETQYF.

The CDR3 loop is CASSQAGQGGYGYTF. In nucleotides, the CDR3 is TGCGCCAGCAGTCAAGCGGGACAGGGGGGCTATGGCTACACCTTC. The chain couples TRBV23-1 to TRBJ1-2, with 11 bases fitting TRBD1. TRBV23-1 is noted as an ORF with a role that remains uncertain. With V trimmed by 2 bases and J by 4 bases, 3 bases remained unmatched. There are 15 residues in the CDR3.

The rearrangement uses TRBV11-3 and TRBJ2-7; D call uncertain. Germline-derived CDR1 and CDR2 are SGHNT and YENEEA. V dropped 3 bases and J dropped 0 bases, with 6 bases sitting between them. The CDR3 extends over 13 amino acids. CDR3 sequence (DNA): TGTGCCAGCAGCTTGACTCACTCCTACGAGCAGTACTTC. Translation: CASSLTHSYEQYF.

The chain joins TRBV18 to TRBJ2-3; D is tentatively TRBD1 or TRBD2 (5 bases each). The germline CDR1 and CDR2 sequences are KGHSH and LQKENI. Trimming took off 3 bases at V and 4 bases at J, with 20 bases between the two ends. The CDR3 consists of 17 residues. The CDR3 DNA reads TGTGCCAGCTCACCGCCGAGGGGCGGAAGTAGTTCAGATACGCAGTATTTT. Translating gives CASSPPRGGSSSDTQYF.

In its sample, this clone was seen once. The chain joins TRBV11-2 to TRBJ2-5, with D perhaps TRBD1 (5 bases). CDR1 SGHAT and CDR2 FQNNGV come from the germline V gene. The CDR3 runs 13 residues. The V end lost 3 bases, the J end lost 2 bases, and 7 bases lay between the germline ends. CDR3: CASSFNRQETQYF. The DNA of the CDR3 is TGTGCCAGCAGCTTTAACAGGCAAGAGACCCAGTACTTC. The full variable domain, with the rest looked up from reference TRBV11-2 and TRBJ2-5, is EAGVAQSPRYKIIEKRQSVAFWCNPISGHATLYWYQQILGQGPKLLIQFQNNGVVDDSQLPKDRFSAERLKGVDSTLKIQPAKLEDSAVYLCASSFNRQETQYFGPGTRLLVL.

The CDR3 bases are TGCAGCGTTGAAAGGGACGGCGCTGAACTGTTTTTT. Translated: CSVERDGAELFF. The V call is TRBV29-1, the J call TRBJ1-4; the D gene is possibly TRBD1 (5 bases). V was shortened by 2 bases and J by 12 bases, with 13 bases between the two germline ends. Germline-derived CDR1 and CDR2 are SQVTM and ANQGSEA. The CDR3 extends over 12 amino acids.

This clone was seen just once. The chain links TRBV4-1 to TRBJ2-7; D might be TRBD1 (6 bases). CDR3 size: 15 residues. V dropped 1 base and J dropped 4 bases, with 14 bases sitting between them. Germline-derived CDR1 and CDR2 are MGHRA and YSYEKL. For the CDR3, the DNA is TGCGCCAGCAGCCAAGCCGGGACACGAGAGTACGAGCAGTACTTC. This gives the protein CASSQAGTREYEQYF.

V usage is TRBV7-9 and J usage is TRBJ1-1; D gene unclear. CDR1 SEHNR and CDR2 FQNEAQ come from the germline V gene (reference sequence). Trimming shortened V by 6 bases and J by 1 base, and 9 bases separated the two germline ends. The CDR3 has 13 residues. For the CDR3, the DNA is TGTGCCAGCAGAGCGGACGGGAACACTGAAGCTTTCTTT. Residues: CASRADGNTEAFF.

This chain connects TRBV6-1 to TRBJ1-2, with 8 bases matching TRBD1. In germline, CDR1 is MNHNS, CDR2 SASEGT. The CDR3 extends over 16 amino acids. V was clipped by 1 base and J by 6 bases; unmatched bases: 10. CDR3 loop: CASSEGGLGTGHGYTF. Here the CDR3 DNA reads TGTGCCAGCAGTGAAGGGGGACTAGGGACAGGCCATGGCTACACCTTC.